Here is one T cell receptor (beta chain) with its context. The entry originates in a study of cytomegalovirus exposure and HLA in healthy donors. Researchers ran the PCR with 60 Vbeta and 13 Jbeta primers. Assay used: immunoSEQ multiplex PCR; TCRdb lists only in-frame clones, some missing. The data contain approximately 170,000 clones, 80% of them seen just once; the ten biggest clones take up around 2%. Germline V lookup: CDR1 SGHDT, CDR2 YYEEEE. V was shortened by 0 bases and J by 5 bases, with 8 bases between the two germline ends. The CDR3 sequence is 13 residues long. The receptor was isolated from a human donor in good health. Sequencing was performed on PBMCs. The chain combines TRBV5-6 with TRBJ1-2; weak D call: TRBD1 (5 bases). For the CDR3, the DNA is TGTGCCAGCAGCTTGGAAGGGACTTATGGCTACACCTTC. Protein product: CASSLEGTYGYTF.